These 8 T cell receptor beta chains originate from one sample sequenced in a study of T cells in Graves' hyperthyroidism and ophthalmopathy. Template material for amplifying TCR beta CDR3 regions consisted of RNA transcripts. Researchers ran a first-round RT-PCR on the TCR CDR3 using the HTBI primer set. TCRdb passed the multiplex PCR reads through MiXCR, listing each CDR3 protein once. This table holds some 560,000 distinct CDR3 sequences, approximately 15% found once. Sequencing was done on a sample of blood. The origin of the receptors is a woman aged 25 to 45 with Graves' hyperthyroidism.

This clonotype has a count of ten or more. This chain uses TRBV30 with TRBJ1-4; the D gene is possibly TRBD1 (5 bases). The CDR3 length is 14 residues. V shed 0 bases and J shed 6 bases, with 11 bases lying between them. Germline V gene sequence: CDR1 GTSNPN, CDR2 SVGIG (reference sequence). CDR3 bases: TGTGCCTGGAGTGTTTGGGGGAGGTATGAAAAACTGTTTTTT. As protein: CAWSVWGRYEKLFF.

This chain connects TRBV12-3 or TRBV12-4 to TRBJ1-5; 10 nucleotides line up with TRBD1. The V gene end was trimmed by 2 bases and the J gene end by 0 bases; junction bases not matched to a gene: 7. The CDR3 extends over 18 amino acids. The chain's CDR3 is CASSLHGQGGISNQPQHF. CDR3 nucleotides: TGTGCCAGCAGTTTACACGGACAGGGGGGAATTAGCAATCAGCCCCAGCATTTT.

This clonotype was observed a handful of times. CDR3 nucleotides: TGTGCCAGCAGCCAGACAGGGGTCCACGGGGAGCTGTTTTTT. This translates into CASSQTGVHGELFF. The rearrangement joins TRBV3-1 to TRBJ2-2; 8 nucleotides agree with TRBD1. The CDR3 totals 14 residues. V gave up 3 bases and J gave up 7 bases; unmatched junction bases: 4. The germline CDR1 and CDR2 sequences are LGHDT and YNNKEL (reference sequence). Combining the CDR3 with reference TRBV3-1 and TRBJ2-2 gives the whole variable domain DTAVSQTPKYLVTQMGNDKSIKCEQNLGHDTMYWYKQDSKKFLKIMFSYNNKELIINETVPNRFSPKSPDKAHLNLHINSLELGDSAVYFCASSQTGVHGELFFGEGSRLTVL.

V usage is TRBV7-9 and J usage is TRBJ2-7, with TRBD2 identical over 7 bases. V shed 4 bases and J 4 bases; nucleotides not matched to a gene: 13. Germline assignment: CDR1 SEHNR and CDR2 FQNEAQ (reference sequence). The CDR3 has 16 residues. The chain's CDR3 is CASSSDGREFRYEQYF. The CDR3 DNA follows: TGTGCCAGCAGCTCTGATGGGCGGGAGTTCCGGTACGAGCAGTACTTC.

This clonotype came up many times. V usage is TRBV5-1 and J usage is TRBJ2-1; perhaps TRBD1 as D (5 bases). The V end lost 3 bases, the J end lost 0 bases, and 16 bases lay between the germline ends. Germline CDR1 is SGHRS and CDR2 is YFSETQ. The CDR3 covers 17 residues. Written as DNA, the CDR3 is TGCGCCAGCAGCTCAACAGGTTTACCTAGCTCCTACAATGAGCAGTTCTTC. Translation: CASSSTGLPSSYNEQFF.

This clonotype came up many times. The chain carries TRBV18 and TRBJ2-1, with 8 bases aligning to TRBD2. The CDR3 sequence is 16 residues long. Germline trimming cut 0 bases from V and 6 bases from J; bases unmatched to any gene: 7. Germline-derived CDR1 and CDR2 are KGHSH and LQKENI. The CDR3 sequence is CASSPPSSGRRNEQFF. The CDR3 DNA follows: TGTGCCAGCTCACCACCCTCTAGCGGGCGTCGCAATGAGCAGTTCTTC.

This clonotype occurred many times. This chain uses TRBV20-1 with TRBJ2-7; D might be TRBD2 (5 bases). Germline V CDR1 and CDR2: DFQATT, SNEGSKA (reference sequence). Trimming removed 3 bases from V and 5 bases from J, with 14 bases in between. The CDR3 contains 13 residues. This chain's CDR3 is CSASSPSLNEQYF. Here the CDR3 DNA reads TGCAGTGCTAGTAGCCCTAGCTTGAACGAGCAGTACTTC.

This clonotype was detected a few times. This chain uses TRBV6-1 with TRBJ2-7; a possible D gene is TRBD2 (6 bases). The CDR3 runs 14 residues. Trimming cost V 6 bases and J 4 bases, with 16 bases left between them. Germline CDR1 and CDR2: MNHNS and SASEGT. The chain's CDR3 is CASRVRAGPYEQYF. CDR3 nucleotides: TGTGCCAGCAGAGTACGAGCGGGCCCATACGAGCAGTACTTC.